This is a list of T cell receptor beta chains from one sample in a study of blood T cell repertoires in COVID-19. Produced via immunoSEQ multiplex PCR; TCRdb's table is partial and in-frame only. In the table there are tens of thousands of clones, 75% to 90% of which are singletons. The material sequenced was peripheral blood. The source is a woman in her 70s with acute or convalescent COVID-19. Each CDR3 is given without its conserved first and last residue. The order of the fields is V gene, J gene, clone size, CDR3 protein. Clone size is stated in some rows and not others, as once, few, many or a class when expanded.

TRBV9	TRBJ1-3	.	ASSVVGGLGNTIY
TRBV18	TRBJ1-2	.	ASSPSSNYGYT
TRBV7-2	TRBJ2-5	.	ASSLDPGSIETQY
TRBV9	TRBJ2-5	.	ASSVAGTGGETQY
TRBV3-1/TRBV3-2	TRBJ1-6	few	ASSLAGDNSPLH
TRBV7-2	TRBJ2-2	.	ASSPHQAPNTGELF
TRBV19	TRBJ2-7	.	ASSIGHGSSYEQY
TRBV15	TRBJ1-2	.	ATSSPGEGYGYT
TRBV19	TRBJ2-1	once	ASSFTPGQGPYNEQF
TRBV4-1	TRBJ1-1	.	ASSQAVAGDEAF
TRBV27	TRBJ2-7	few	ASRRQGAFGDEQY
TRBV14	TRBJ1-2	.	ASSLRGDSYGYT
TRBV2	TRBJ2-5	few	ASRPTVQETQY
TRBV11-3	TRBJ2-5	.	ASSPRVRAGGSETQY
TRBV4-3	TRBJ1-2	.	ASSQERAETGIIYGYT
TRBV7-6	TRBJ2-7	.	ASSPNGGSVYEQY
TRBV4-1	TRBJ1-3	.	ASSQDPGAGNTIY
TRBV12-3/TRBV12-4	TRBJ2-5	.	ASSLPAGETQY
TRBV12-3/TRBV12-4	TRBJ1-2	.	ASRQGAHGYT
TRBV6-5	TRBJ1-5	.	ATSGTSNQPQH
TRBV3-1/TRBV3-2	TRBJ1-1	.	ASSPLGGAQSEAF
TRBV19	TRBJ2-6	.	ASSVWSSGANVLT
TRBV6-5	TRBJ1-5	few	ASSYRSNQPQH